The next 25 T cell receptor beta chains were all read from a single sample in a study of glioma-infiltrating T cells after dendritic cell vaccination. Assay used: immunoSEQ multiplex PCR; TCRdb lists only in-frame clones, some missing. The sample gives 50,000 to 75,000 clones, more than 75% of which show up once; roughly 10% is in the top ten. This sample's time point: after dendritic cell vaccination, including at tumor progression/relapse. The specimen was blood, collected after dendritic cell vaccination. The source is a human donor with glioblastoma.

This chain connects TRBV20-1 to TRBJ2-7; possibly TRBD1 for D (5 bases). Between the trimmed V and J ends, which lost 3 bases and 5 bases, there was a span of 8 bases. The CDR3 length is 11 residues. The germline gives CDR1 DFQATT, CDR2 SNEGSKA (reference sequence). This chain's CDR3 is CSASRVDEQYF. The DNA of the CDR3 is TGCAGTGCTAGCAGGGTTGACGAGCAGTACTTC.

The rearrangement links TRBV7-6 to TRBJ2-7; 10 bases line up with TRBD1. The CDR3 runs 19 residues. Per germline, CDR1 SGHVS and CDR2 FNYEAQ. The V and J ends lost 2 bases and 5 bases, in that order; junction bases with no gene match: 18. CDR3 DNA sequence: TGTGCCAGCAGCTTAACTCCTAGGGCCGGGACAGGGGTTGGCAACGAGCAGTACTTC. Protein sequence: CASSLTPRAGTGVGNEQYF. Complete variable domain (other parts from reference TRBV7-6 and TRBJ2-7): GAGVSQSPRYKVTKRGQDVALRCDPISGHVSLYWYRQALGQGPEFLTYFNYEAQQDKSGLPNDRFSAERPEGSISTLTIQRTEQRDSAMYRCASSLTPRAGTGVGNEQYFGPGTRLTVT.

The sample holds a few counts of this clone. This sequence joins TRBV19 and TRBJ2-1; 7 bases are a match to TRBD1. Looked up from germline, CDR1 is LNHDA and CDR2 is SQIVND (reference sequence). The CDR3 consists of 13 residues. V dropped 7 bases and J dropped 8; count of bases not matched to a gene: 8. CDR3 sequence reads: CASTKTGPDEQFF. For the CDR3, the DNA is TGTGCCAGTACCAAGACAGGGCCTGATGAGCAGTTCTTC. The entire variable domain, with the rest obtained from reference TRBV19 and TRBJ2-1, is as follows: DGGITQSPKYLFRKEGQNVTLSCEQNLNHDAMYWYRQDPGQGLRLIYYSQIVNDFQKGDIAEGYSVSREKKESFPLTVTSAQKNPTAFYLCASTKTGPDEQFFGPGTRLTVL.

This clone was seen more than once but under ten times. The CDR3 nucleotides read TGTGCCATCAGTGATCCCTCTAGCGGGGTTAATGAGCAGTTCTTC. Translation: CAISDPSSGVNEQFF. The V gene is TRBV10-3, the J gene TRBJ2-1; 9 bases map to TRBD2. J gave up 7 bases and V 3 bases, and 7 bases lay outside the gene matches. The germline gives CDR1 ENHRY, CDR2 SYGVKD. There are 15 residues in the CDR3.

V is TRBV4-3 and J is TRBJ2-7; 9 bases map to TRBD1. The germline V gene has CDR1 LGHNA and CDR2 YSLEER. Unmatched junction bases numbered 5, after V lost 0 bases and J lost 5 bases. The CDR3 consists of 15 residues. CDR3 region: CASSQDLGTGNEQYF. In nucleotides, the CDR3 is TGCGCCAGCAGCCAAGATCTCGGGACAGGGAACGAGCAGTACTTC.

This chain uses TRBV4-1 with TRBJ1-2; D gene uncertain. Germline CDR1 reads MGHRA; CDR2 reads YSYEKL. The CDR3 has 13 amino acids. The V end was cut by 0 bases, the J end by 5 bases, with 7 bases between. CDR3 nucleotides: TGCGCCAGCAGCCAAGAGAGTTCTTATGGCTACACCTTC. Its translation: CASSQESSYGYTF.

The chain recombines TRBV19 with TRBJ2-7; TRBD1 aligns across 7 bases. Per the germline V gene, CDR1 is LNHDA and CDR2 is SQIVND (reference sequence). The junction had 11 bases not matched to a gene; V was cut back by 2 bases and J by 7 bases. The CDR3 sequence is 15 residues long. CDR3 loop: CASSITPTGLREQYF. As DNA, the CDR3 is TGTGCCAGTAGTATAACCCCGACAGGGTTGAGGGAGCAGTACTTC.

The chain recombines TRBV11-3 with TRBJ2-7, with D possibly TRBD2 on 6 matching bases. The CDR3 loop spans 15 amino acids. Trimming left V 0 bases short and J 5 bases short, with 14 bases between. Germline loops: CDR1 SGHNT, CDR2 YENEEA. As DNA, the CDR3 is TGTGCCAGCAGCTTAGAAGGGCAGGGACTCGACGAGCAGTACTTC. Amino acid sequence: CASSLEGQGLDEQYF.

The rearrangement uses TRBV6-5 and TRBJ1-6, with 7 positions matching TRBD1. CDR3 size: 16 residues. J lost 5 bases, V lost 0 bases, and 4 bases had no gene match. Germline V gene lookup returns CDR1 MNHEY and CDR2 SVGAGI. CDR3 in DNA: TGTGCCAGCAGTTACTCCGGGACAGCAGATAATTCACCCCTCCACTTT. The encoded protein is CASSYSGTADNSPLHF.

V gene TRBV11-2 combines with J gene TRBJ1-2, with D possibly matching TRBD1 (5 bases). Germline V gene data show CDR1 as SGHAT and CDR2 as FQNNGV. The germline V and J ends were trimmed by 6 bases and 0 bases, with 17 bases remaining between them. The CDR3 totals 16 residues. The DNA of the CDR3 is TGTGCCAGCAGAAAGATCGGGGGGAAGTCTAACTATGGCTACACCTTC. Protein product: CASRKIGGKSNYGYTF. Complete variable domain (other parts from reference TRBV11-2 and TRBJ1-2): EAGVAQSPRYKIIEKRQSVAFWCNPISGHATLYWYQQILGQGPKLLIQFQNNGVVDDSQLPKDRFSAERLKGVDSTLKIQPAKLEDSAVYLCASRKIGGKSNYGYTFGSGTRLTVV.

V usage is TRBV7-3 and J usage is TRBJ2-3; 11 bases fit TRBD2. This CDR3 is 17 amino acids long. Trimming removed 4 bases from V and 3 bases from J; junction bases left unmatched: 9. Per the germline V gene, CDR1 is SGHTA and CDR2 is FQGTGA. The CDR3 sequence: CASSSGMTSGVTDTQYF. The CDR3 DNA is TGTGCCAGCAGCTCGGGAATGACTAGCGGGGTGACAGATACGCAGTATTTT.

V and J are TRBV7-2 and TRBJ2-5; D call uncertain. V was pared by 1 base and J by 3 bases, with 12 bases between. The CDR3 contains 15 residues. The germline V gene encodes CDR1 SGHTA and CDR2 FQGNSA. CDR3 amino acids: CASSLGGPVKETQYF. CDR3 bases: TGTGCCAGCAGCTTAGGTGGGCCAGTCAAAGAGACCCAGTACTTC.

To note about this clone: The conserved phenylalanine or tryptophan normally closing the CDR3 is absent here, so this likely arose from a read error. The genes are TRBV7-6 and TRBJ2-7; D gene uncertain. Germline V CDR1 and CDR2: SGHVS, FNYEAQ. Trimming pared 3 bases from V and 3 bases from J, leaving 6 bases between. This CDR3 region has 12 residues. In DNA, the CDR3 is TGTGCCAGCAGCTTGAACGACTACGAGCAGTACTTA. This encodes CASSLNDYEQYL.

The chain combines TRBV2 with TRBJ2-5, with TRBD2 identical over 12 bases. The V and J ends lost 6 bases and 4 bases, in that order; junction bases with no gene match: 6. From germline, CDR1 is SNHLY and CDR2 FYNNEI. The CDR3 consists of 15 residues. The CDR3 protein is CASRRLAGASETQYF. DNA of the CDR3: TGTGCCAGCAGGAGACTAGCGGGGGCCTCAGAGACCCAGTACTTC.

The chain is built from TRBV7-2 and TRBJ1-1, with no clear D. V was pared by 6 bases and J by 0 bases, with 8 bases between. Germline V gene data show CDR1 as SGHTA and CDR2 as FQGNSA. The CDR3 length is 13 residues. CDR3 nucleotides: TGTGCCAGCAGATATACAGTGAACACTGAAGCTTTCTTT. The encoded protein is CASRYTVNTEAFF.

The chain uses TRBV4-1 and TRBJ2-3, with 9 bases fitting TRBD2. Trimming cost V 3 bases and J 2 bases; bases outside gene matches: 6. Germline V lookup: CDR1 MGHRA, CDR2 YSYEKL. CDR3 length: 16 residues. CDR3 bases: TGCGCCAGCAGCCAGTTAGCGGGGGTGAACACAGATACGCAGTATTTT. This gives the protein CASSQLAGVNTDTQYF.

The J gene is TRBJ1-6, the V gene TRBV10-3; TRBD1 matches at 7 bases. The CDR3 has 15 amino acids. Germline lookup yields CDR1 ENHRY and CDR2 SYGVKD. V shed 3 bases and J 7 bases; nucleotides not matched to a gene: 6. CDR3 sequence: CAISDGGGVNSPLHF. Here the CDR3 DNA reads TGTGCCATCAGTGACGGAGGGGGCGTCAATTCACCCCTCCACTTT.

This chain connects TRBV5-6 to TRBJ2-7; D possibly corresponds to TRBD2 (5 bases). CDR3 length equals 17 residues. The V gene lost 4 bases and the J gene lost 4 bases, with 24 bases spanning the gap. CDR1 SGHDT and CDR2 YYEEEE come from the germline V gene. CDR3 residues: CASSVQDGKFLIYEQYF. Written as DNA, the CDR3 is TGTGCCAGCAGCGTTCAGGACGGGAAGTTTCTAATTTACGAGCAGTACTTC.

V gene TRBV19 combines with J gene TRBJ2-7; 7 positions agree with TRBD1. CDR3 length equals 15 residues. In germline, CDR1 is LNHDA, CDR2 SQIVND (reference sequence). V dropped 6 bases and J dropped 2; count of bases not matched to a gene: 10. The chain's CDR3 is CASSLNRQGAYEQYF. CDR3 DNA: TGTGCCAGTAGCTTGAATCGACAGGGCGCCTACGAGCAGTACTTC.

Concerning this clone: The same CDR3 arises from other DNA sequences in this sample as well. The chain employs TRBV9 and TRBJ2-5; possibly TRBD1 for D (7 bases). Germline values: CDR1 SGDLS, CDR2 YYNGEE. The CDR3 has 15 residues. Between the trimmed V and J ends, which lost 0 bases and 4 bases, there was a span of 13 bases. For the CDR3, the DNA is TGTGCCAGCAGCGTAGGGGCAGGGGGAGGAGAGACCCAGTACTTC. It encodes CASSVGAGGGETQYF.

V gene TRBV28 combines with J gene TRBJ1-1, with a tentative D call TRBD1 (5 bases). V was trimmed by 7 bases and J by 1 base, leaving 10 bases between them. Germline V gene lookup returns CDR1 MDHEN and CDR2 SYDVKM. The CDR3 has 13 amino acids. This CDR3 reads CASTIRENTEAFF. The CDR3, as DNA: TGTGCCAGCACCATCAGGGAGAACACTGAAGCTTTCTTT.

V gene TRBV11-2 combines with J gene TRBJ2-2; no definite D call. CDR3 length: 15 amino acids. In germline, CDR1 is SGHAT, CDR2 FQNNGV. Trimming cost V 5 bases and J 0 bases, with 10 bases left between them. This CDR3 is CASSPRYANTGELFF. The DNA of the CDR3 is TGTGCCAGCAGCCCTCGGTACGCGAACACCGGGGAGCTGTTTTTT.

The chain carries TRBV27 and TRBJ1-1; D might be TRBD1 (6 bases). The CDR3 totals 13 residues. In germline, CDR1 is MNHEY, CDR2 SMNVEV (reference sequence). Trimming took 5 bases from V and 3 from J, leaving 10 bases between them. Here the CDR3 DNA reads TGTGCCAGCAGTCCCGGGACATACACTGAAGCTTTCTTT. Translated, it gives CASSPGTYTEAFF.

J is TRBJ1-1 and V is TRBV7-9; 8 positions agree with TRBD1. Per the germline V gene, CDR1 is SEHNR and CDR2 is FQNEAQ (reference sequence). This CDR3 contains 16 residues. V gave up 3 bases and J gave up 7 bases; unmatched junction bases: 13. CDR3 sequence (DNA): TGTGCCAGCAGCTTCGGCCAGGGGGCTGGTTTAGGTGAAGCTTTCTTT. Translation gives CASSFGQGAGLGEAFF.

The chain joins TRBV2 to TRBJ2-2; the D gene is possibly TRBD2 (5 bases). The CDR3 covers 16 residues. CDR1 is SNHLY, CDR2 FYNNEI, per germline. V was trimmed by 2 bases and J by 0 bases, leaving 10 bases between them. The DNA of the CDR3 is TGTGCCAGCAGTGAACGGGGAACACCGAACACCGGGGAGCTGTTTTTT. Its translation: CASSERGTPNTGELFF.